Below are 27 T cell receptor beta chains sequenced from a single sample in a study of OX40 agonist ivuxolimab in advanced cancers. Libraries were constructed by the immunoSEQ multiplex PCR assay. The source is immuneACCESS, and TCRdb retained only in-frame sequences with V and J called. Part of the clones is not carried over; for the studies checked, unresolved V genes explain less than half of this, and the remainder is unexplained. This sample lists about 10,000 clones; over 65% were detected once. The top ten hold around 28% of the sample. This specimen consisted of CD4+ or CD8+ T cells sorted from blood, obtained in a trial of the OX40 agonist ivuxolimab. These receptors originate from an adult with an advanced solid tumor such as melanoma, head and neck, liver or kidney cancer.

This chain uses TRBV28 with TRBJ2-3; 9 bases fit TRBD2. CDR1 is MDHEN, CDR2 SYDVKM, per germline. This CDR3 comprises 15 residues. The J segment lost 3 bases and the V segment lost 9 bases, leaving 10 bases of the junction unmatched. This chain's CDR3 is CASQVGGRETDTQYF. The CDR3 DNA reads TGTGCCAGTCAAGTCGGCGGGAGGGAGACAGATACGCAGTATTTT.

The genes are TRBV7-9 and TRBJ1-1; D remains ambiguous. Trimming left V 4 bases short and J 0 bases short, with 15 bases between. CDR3 size: 16 residues. CDR1 and CDR2 from the germline V gene are SEHNR and FQNEAQ (reference sequence). CDR3 sequence: CASSSTIRDMNTEAFF. In DNA, the CDR3 is TGTGCCAGCAGCTCCACTATTAGGGATATGAACACTGAAGCTTTCTTT.

The J gene is TRBJ2-2, the V gene TRBV7-9; D gene uncertain. The germline CDR1 and CDR2 sequences are SEHNR and FQNEAQ (reference sequence). V lost 2 bases, J lost 5 bases, and 3 bases lay in between. The CDR3 length is 12 residues. CDR3 nucleotide sequence: TGTGCCAGCAGCTTATCAACCGGGGAGCTGTTTTTT. It encodes CASSLSTGELFF.

The chain joins TRBV29-1 to TRBJ2-1, with TRBD2 matching 9 bases. Germline V gives CDR1 SQVTM, CDR2 ANQGSEA. The V gene end was trimmed by 3 bases and the J gene end by 7 bases; junction bases not matched to a gene: 4. This CDR3 has 13 residues. CDR3 loop: CSVDGLATNEQFF. The DNA of the CDR3 is TGCAGCGTTGATGGACTAGCGACGAATGAGCAGTTCTTC.

In this sample, this clone is medium-sized. Other nucleotide sequences in the sample specify the same CDR3. The chain carries TRBV28 and TRBJ1-5, with a weak D call TRBD1 (6 bases). Deletions cut 8 bases from V and 7 bases from J, with 15 bases between. The CDR3 totals 13 residues. In germline, CDR1 is MDHEN, CDR2 SYDVKM. CDR3 sequence reads: CASVPRGAQPQHF. The DNA for the CDR3 is TGTGCCAGCGTCCCACGGGGGGCCCAGCCCCAGCATTTT.

This rearrangement joins TRBV5-1 to TRBJ2-3, with 10 positions matching TRBD2. Trimming took 0 bases from V and 4 from J; bases not matched to a gene: 2. This CDR3 contains 15 residues. Germline V CDR1 and CDR2: SGHRS, YFSETQ. The CDR3 coding sequence is TGCGCCAGCAGCTTGGCAGCGGGAGGGCCAGATACGCAGTATTTT. This codes for CASSLAAGGPDTQYF.

This clone rates as medium-sized. The genes are TRBV6-4 and TRBJ2-2; 8 bases line up with TRBD2. Trimming removed 2 bases from V and 4 bases from J; junction bases left unmatched: 0. The CDR3 contains 14 residues. CDR1 and CDR2 (germline): MRHNA, SNTAGT. CDR3 DNA: TGTGCCAGCAGTGACGGGACTAGCACCGGGGAGCTGTTTTTT. Translation: CASSDGTSTGELFF.

This clone was seen just once. The rearrangement links TRBV2 to TRBJ1-1; 8 bases fit TRBD1. J was trimmed by 8 bases and V by 7 bases; bases with no gene match: 9. The CDR3 is made up of 13 amino acids. CDR1 SNHLY and CDR2 FYNNEI come from the germline V gene. The CDR3 DNA sequence: TGTGCCAGCATTTCGACAGGGGATTCGGAAGCTTTCTTT. It codes for CASISTGDSEAFF.

In this sample, this clone turned up once. The V and J genes are TRBV9 and TRBJ2-1, with D maybe TRBD2 (5 bases). The CDR3 is 12 amino acids. V was cut by 4 bases and J by 9 bases, with 11 bases left in between. The V gene's germline CDR1 is SGDLS and CDR2 YYNGEE. Here the CDR3 reads CASSPSGFEQFF. The CDR3 nucleotides read TGTGCCAGCAGCCCCTCGGGGTTTGAGCAGTTCTTC.

V and J are TRBV5-1 and TRBJ2-1, with a tentative D call TRBD2 (5 bases). The CDR3 contains 16 residues. With 3 bases removed from V and 5 bases from J, the gap between germline ends came to 18 bases. Germline lookup yields CDR1 SGHRS and CDR2 YFSETQ. Written as DNA, the CDR3 is TGCGCCAGCAGCTCGGAAGCGGCGAAAGGCCACAATGAGCAGTTCTTC. This codes for CASSSEAAKGHNEQFF.

The chain employs TRBV6-1 and TRBJ2-7; no firm D call. V gave up 6 bases and J gave up 5 bases, with 11 bases separating them. The CDR3 is made up of 12 amino acids. Germline CDR1 and CDR2: MNHNS and SASEGT. CDR3 in amino acids: CASSPTFDEQYF. In DNA form, the CDR3 reads TGTGCCAGCAGCCCCACATTCGACGAGCAGTACTTC.

V is TRBV28 and J is TRBJ2-7; TRBD1 might be the D (7 bases). This CDR3 has 14 amino acids. Germline assignment: CDR1 MDHEN and CDR2 SYDVKM. V shed 2 bases and J shed 4 bases, with 12 bases lying between them. CDR3 amino acids: CASSLHRGGYEQYF. The DNA for the CDR3 is TGTGCCAGCAGTTTACACAGGGGAGGATACGAGCAGTACTTC. The full variable domain, its missing parts supplied by reference TRBV28 and TRBJ2-7, is DVKVTQSSRYLVKRTGEKVFLECVQDMDHENMFWYRQDPGLGLRLIYFSYDVKMKEKGDIPEGYSVSREKKERFSLILESASTNQTSMYLCASSLHRGGYEQYFGPGTRLTVT.

Only a few counts were recorded for this clone. The chain employs TRBV4-1 and TRBJ2-1; 10 positions agree with TRBD2. V lost 1 base, J lost 7 bases, and 10 bases stayed unmatched. CDR1 MGHRA and CDR2 YSYEKL come from the germline V gene. The CDR3 sequence is 17 residues long. The CDR3 loop is CASSQGEVLAGRNEQFF. Here the CDR3 DNA reads TGCGCCAGCAGCCAAGGGGAGGTACTAGCGGGAAGGAATGAGCAGTTCTTC.

This clone is termed medium-sized (0.01 to 0.1%). The V call is TRBV4-2, the J call TRBJ2-1; D is uncertain. CDR1 and CDR2 from the germline V gene are LGHNA and YNFKEQ. The CDR3 consists of 16 residues. Trimming stripped 0 bases from V and 0 bases from J, with 9 bases between. The CDR3 DNA is TGTGCCAGCAGCCAAGAGGCCAGCGCCTCCTACAATGAGCAGTTCTTC. Translating it yields CASSQEASASYNEQFF.

This clone was recorded only once. The chain combines TRBV6-1 with TRBJ1-4; 11 bases are a match to TRBD1. Germline values: CDR1 MNHNS, CDR2 SASEGT. The V and J ends lost 5 bases and 10 bases, in that order; junction bases with no gene match: 6. CDR3 length: 14 amino acids. The CDR3: CASSSDRGLGKLFF. CDR3 nucleotides: TGTGCCAGCAGTTCGGACAGGGGGCTAGGAAAACTGTTTTTT.

This clone is termed medium-sized. V gene TRBV11-2 combines with J gene TRBJ2-7; no definite D call. V was trimmed by 1 base and J by 3 bases, leaving 7 bases between them. The CDR3 runs to 13 residues. Germline lookup yields CDR1 SGHAT and CDR2 FQNNGV. CDR3 coding DNA: TGTGCCAGCAGCTTAGGAGACGGCTACGAGCAGTACTTC. The encoded protein is CASSLGDGYEQYF. The complete variable domain, with remaining parts taken from reference TRBV11-2 and TRBJ2-7, reads EAGVAQSPRYKIIEKRQSVAFWCNPISGHATLYWYQQILGQGPKLLIQFQNNGVVDDSQLPKDRFSAERLKGVDSTLKIQPAKLEDSAVYLCASSLGDGYEQYFGPGTRLTVT.

The gene calls are TRBV6-1 and TRBJ2-5, with a tentative D call TRBD2 (6 bases). From germline, CDR1 is MNHNS and CDR2 SASEGT. Trimming cost V 7 bases and J 5 bases, with 11 bases left between them. The CDR3 sequence is 12 residues long. This CDR3 reads CASKEGRETQYF. In DNA form, the CDR3 reads TGTGCCAGCAAGGAGGGTCGTGAGACCCAGTACTTC.

On this clone itself: No conserved phenylalanine or tryptophan is present at the end of the CDR3, so a read error is the likely explanation. It is unclear where the CDR3 begins or ends on the DNA, so no DNA is shown, and the CDR3 is as TCRdb lists it. This sequence joins TRBV4-2 and TRBJ2-7; the tabulated D call, TRBD1, remains unverified against the DNA. Per the germline V gene, CDR1 is LGHNA and CDR2 is YNFKEQ. The CDR3 extends over 11 residues, inclusive of both ends. The CDR3 protein is CASSQDLGRDR.

This clone appeared a single time. J is TRBJ1-1 and V is TRBV5-1; 7 positions match TRBD1. The CDR3 loop spans 18 amino acids. V shed 6 bases, J shed 11 bases, and the junction held 28 bases outside the gene matches. CDR1 and CDR2 (germline): SGHRS, YFSETQ. CDR3 nucleotide sequence: TGCGCCAGCACCACTGCCGGTGGGCAGGGGGGCTTTCCCAGCAGGGCTTTCTTT. Translation: CASTTAGGQGGFPSRAFF.

The gene calls are TRBV6-1 and TRBJ1-1; 8 bases line up with TRBD1. The CDR3 extends over 16 amino acids. J lost 2 bases, V lost 2 bases, and 7 bases had no gene match. Germline V lookup: CDR1 MNHNS, CDR2 SASEGT. This chain's CDR3 is CASSETAGGLNTEAFF. The CDR3 coding sequence is TGTGCCAGCAGTGAAACGGCAGGGGGCCTAAACACTGAAGCTTTCTTT.

The rearrangement links TRBV11-3 to TRBJ2-1; no definite D call. V lost 5 bases and J 5 bases, leaving 4 bases between the germline ends. Per germline, CDR1 SGHNT and CDR2 YENEEA. The length of the CDR3 is 11 residues. The CDR3 DNA reads as TGTGCCAGCAGCGAGAACAATGAGCAGTTCTTC. It is translated as CASSENNEQFF.

The chain recombines TRBV6-5 with TRBJ1-1; tentative D call: TRBD1 (6 bases). This CDR3 comprises 15 residues. CDR1 MNHEY and CDR2 SVGAGI come from the germline V gene. Trimming cost V 6 bases and J 1 base, with 15 bases left between them. CDR3 sequence: CASSLLTGRNTEAFF. The CDR3, as DNA: TGTGCCAGCAGCTTACTGACAGGACGGAACACTGAAGCTTTCTTT.

This chain joins TRBV4-1 and TRBJ2-7; 13 bases match TRBD2. Trimming took 4 bases from V and 3 from J; bases not matched to a gene: 12. The CDR3 is 18 amino acids. CDR1 is MGHRA and CDR2 is YSYEKL in the germline V gene. This CDR3 reads CASSPGGTSGKDYYEQYF. For the CDR3, the DNA is TGCGCCAGCAGCCCTGGCGGGACTAGCGGGAAGGACTACTACGAGCAGTACTTC.

This chain links TRBV4-2 with TRBJ2-7; D could derive from TRBD1 or TRBD2 (7 bases each). CDR3 length: 17 amino acids. Between the trimmed V and J ends, which lost 4 bases and 3 bases, there was a span of 22 bases. The germline V gene encodes CDR1 LGHNA and CDR2 YNFKEQ. CDR3 region: CASSPEGPGGDSYEQYF. Written as DNA, the CDR3 is TGTGCCAGCAGCCCTGAGGGTCCAGGGGGGGATAGCTACGAGCAGTACTTC.

The chain carries TRBV30 and TRBJ2-4; D may be TRBD1 (6 bases). Per the germline V gene, CDR1 is GTSNPN and CDR2 is SVGIG (reference sequence). The CDR3 length is 14 residues. The V end was cut by 1 base, the J end by 7 bases, with 14 bases between. The CDR3 spells CAWSAIRGGNIQYF. CDR3 DNA sequence: TGTGCCTGGAGTGCTATCAGGGGTGGGAACATTCAGTACTTC.

Regarding this clone: Germline is not matched at one junction end, which may reflect a read error. The CDR3 DNA reads TGTGCCAGCAGGGAAGGACAGGGAGTGAACACTGAAGCTTTCTTT. Protein sequence: CASREGQGVNTEAFF. The chain employs TRBV2 and TRBJ1-1; TRBD1 agrees at 8 bases. The CDR3 sequence is 15 residues long. Per the germline V gene, CDR1 is SNHLY and CDR2 is FYNNEI.

The rearrangement links TRBV6-1 to TRBJ2-7; D unclear. Germline lookup yields CDR1 MNHNS and CDR2 SASEGT. The CDR3 runs 12 residues. V shed 8 bases and J shed 5 bases, with 13 bases lying between them. CDR3 bases: TGTGCCAGCGGTCACCCAGCCGACGAGCAGTACTTC. Amino acid sequence: CASGHPADEQYF.